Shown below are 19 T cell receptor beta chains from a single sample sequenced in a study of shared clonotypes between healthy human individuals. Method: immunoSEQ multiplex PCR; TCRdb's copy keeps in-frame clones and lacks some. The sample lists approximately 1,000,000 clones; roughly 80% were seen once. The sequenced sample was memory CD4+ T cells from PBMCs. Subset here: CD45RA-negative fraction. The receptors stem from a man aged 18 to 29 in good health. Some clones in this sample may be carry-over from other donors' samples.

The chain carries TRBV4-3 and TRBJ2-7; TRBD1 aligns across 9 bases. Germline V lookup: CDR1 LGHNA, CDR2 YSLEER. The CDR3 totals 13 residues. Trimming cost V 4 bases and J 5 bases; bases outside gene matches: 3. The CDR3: CASSRRQGDEQYF. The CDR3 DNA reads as TGCGCCAGCAGCCGGAGACAGGGGGACGAGCAGTACTTC.

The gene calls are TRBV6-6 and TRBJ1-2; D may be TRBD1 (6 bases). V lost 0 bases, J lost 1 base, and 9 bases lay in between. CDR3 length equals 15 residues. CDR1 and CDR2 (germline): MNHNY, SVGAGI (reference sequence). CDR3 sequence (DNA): TGTGCCAGCAGTTACTCCGGGGGACATAACTATGGCTACACCTTC. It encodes CASSYSGGHNYGYTF.

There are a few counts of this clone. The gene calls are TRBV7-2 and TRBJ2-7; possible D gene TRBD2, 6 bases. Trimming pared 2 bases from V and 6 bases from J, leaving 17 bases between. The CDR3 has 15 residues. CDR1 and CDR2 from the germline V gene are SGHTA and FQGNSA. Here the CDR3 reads CASSLLGGANGEQYF. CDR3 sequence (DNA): TGTGCCAGCAGCTTATTAGGAGGGGCAAATGGCGAGCAGTACTTC.

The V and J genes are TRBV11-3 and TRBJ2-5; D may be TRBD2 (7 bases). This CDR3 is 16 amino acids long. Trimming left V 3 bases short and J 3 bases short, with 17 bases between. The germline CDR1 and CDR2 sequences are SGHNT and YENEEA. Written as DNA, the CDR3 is TGTGCCAGCAGCTTGGGGGGGGCACAGGGCGAAGAGACCCAGTACTTC. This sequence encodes CASSLGGAQGEETQYF.

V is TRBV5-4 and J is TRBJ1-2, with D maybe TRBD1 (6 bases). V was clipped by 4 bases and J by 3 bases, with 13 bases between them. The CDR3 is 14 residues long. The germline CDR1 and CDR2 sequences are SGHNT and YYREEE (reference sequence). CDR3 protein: CASSRSGADYGYTF. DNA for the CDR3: TGTGCCAGCAGCAGGTCGGGGGCGGACTATGGCTACACCTTC.

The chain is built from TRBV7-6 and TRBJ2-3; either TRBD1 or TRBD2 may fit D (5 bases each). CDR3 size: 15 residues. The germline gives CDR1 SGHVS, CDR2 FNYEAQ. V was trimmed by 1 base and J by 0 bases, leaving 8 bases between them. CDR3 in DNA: TGTGCCAGCAGCTTAGTCGGGGCTAGCACAGATACGCAGTATTTT. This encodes CASSLVGASTDTQYF.

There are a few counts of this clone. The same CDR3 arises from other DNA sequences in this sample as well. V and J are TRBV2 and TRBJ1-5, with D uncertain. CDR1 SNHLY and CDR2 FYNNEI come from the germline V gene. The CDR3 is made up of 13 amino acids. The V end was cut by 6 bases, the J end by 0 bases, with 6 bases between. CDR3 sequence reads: CASRAGSNQPQHF. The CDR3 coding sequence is TGTGCCAGCAGGGCTGGTAGCAATCAGCCCCAGCATTTT.

The chain's CDR3 is CASSPDSIGAGELFF. The CDR3 coding sequence is TGCGCCAGCAGCCCGGACAGTATCGGGGCCGGGGAGCTGTTTTTT. The V call is TRBV5-1, the J call TRBJ2-2, with D possibly being TRBD1 (6 bases). Germline V CDR1 and CDR2: SGHRS, YFSETQ. The CDR3 length is 15 residues. Trimming pared 4 bases from V and 6 bases from J, leaving 16 bases between.

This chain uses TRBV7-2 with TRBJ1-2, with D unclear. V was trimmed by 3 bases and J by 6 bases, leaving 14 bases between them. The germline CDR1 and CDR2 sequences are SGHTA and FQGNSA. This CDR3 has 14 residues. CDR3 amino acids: CASSLAGWADGYTF. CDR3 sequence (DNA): TGTGCCAGCAGCTTGGCGGGTTGGGCCGATGGCTACACCTTC.

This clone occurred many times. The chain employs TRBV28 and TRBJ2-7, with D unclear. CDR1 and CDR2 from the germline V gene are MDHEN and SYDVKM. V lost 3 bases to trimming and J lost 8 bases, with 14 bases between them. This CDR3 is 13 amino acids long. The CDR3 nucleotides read TGTGCCAGCAGTTTTGAGACACCCCCTCAGCAGTACTTC. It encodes CASSFETPPQQYF.

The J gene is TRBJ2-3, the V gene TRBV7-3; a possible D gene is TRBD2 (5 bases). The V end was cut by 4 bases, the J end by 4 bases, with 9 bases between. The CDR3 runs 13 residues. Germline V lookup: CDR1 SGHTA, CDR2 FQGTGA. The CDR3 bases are TGTGCCAGCAGCTCCGCGGGCCCAGATACGCAGTATTTT. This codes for CASSSAGPDTQYF.

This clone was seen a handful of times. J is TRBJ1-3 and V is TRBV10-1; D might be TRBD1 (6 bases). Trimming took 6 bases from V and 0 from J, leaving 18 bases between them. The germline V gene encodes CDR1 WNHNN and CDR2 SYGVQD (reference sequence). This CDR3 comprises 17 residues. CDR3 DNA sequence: TGCGCCAGCAGGGTCAACCACAGGGTCTCCTCTGGAAACACCATATATTTT. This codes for CASRVNHRVSSGNTIYF.

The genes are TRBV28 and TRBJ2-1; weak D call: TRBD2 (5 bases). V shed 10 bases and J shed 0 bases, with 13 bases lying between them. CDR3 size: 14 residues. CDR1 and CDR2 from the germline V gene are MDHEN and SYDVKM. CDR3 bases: TGTGCCACCTTCCCCGGAGGCTCCTACAATGAGCAGTTCTTC. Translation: CATFPGGSYNEQFF.

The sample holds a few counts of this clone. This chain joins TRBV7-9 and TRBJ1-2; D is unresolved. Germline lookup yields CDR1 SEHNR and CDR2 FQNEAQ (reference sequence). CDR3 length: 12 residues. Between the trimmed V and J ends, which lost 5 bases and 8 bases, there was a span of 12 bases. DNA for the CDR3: TGTGCCAGCAGCCCGGATATAGGCGGCTACACCTTC. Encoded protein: CASSPDIGGYTF. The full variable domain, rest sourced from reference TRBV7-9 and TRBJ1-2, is DTGVSQNPRHKITKRGQNVTFRCDPISEHNRLYWYRQTLGQGPEFLTYFQNEAQLEKSRLLSDRFSAERPKGSFSTLEIQRTEQGDSAMYLCASSPDIGGYTFGSGTRLTVV.

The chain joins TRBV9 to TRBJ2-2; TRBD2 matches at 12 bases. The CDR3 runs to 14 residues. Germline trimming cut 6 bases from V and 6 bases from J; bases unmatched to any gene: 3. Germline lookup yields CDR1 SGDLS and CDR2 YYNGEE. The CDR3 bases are TGTGCCAGCACCCGGACTAGCGGGGCCGGGGAGCTGTTTTTT. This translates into CASTRTSGAGELFF. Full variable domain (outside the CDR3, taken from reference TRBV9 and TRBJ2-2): DSGVTQTPKHLITATGQRVTLRCSPRSGDLSVYWYQQSLDQGLQFLIQYYNGEERAKGNILERFSAQQFPDLHSELNLSSLELGDSALYFCASTRTSGAGELFFGEGSRLTVL.

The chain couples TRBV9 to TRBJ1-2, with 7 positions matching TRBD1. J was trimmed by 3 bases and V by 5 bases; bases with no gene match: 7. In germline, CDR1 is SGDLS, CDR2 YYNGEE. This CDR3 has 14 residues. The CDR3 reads CASSLRQGHYGYTF. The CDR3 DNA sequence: TGTGCCAGCAGTCTTAGACAGGGCCACTATGGCTACACCTTC.

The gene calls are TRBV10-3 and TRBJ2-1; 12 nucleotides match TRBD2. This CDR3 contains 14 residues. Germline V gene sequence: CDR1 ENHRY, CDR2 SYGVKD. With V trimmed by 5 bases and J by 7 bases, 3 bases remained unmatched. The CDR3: CAISRTSGINEQFF. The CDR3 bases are TGTGCCATCAGTCGGACTAGCGGGATAAATGAGCAGTTCTTC.

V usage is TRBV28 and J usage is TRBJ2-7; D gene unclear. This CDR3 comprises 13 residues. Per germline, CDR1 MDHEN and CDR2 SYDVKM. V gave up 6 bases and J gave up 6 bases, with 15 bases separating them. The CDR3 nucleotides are TGTGCCAGCAGCTCCGGACCGTATCCCGAGCAGTACTTC. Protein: CASSSGPYPEQYF.

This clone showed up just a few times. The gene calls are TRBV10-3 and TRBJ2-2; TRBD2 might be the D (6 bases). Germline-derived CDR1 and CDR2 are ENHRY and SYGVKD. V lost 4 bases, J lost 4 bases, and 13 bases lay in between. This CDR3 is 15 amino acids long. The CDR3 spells CAISGLLAATGELFF. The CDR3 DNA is TGTGCCATCAGTGGTCTACTAGCAGCCACCGGGGAGCTGTTTTTT.